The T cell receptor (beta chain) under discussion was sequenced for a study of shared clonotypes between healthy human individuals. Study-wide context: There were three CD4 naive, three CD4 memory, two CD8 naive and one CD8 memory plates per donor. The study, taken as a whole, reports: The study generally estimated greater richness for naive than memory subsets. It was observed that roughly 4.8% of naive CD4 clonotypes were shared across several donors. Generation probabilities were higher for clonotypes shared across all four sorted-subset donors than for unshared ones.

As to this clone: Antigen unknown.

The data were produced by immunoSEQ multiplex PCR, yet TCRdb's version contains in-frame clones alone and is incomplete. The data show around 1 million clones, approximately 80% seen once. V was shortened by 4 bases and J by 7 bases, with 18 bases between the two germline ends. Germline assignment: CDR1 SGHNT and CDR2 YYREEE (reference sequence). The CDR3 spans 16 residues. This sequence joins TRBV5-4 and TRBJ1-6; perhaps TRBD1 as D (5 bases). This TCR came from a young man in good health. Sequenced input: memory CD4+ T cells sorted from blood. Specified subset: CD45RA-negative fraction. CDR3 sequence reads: CASSPDGGMSNSPLHF. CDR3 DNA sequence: TGTGCCAGCAGCCCCGATGGGGGTATGAGCAATTCACCCCTCCACTTT.